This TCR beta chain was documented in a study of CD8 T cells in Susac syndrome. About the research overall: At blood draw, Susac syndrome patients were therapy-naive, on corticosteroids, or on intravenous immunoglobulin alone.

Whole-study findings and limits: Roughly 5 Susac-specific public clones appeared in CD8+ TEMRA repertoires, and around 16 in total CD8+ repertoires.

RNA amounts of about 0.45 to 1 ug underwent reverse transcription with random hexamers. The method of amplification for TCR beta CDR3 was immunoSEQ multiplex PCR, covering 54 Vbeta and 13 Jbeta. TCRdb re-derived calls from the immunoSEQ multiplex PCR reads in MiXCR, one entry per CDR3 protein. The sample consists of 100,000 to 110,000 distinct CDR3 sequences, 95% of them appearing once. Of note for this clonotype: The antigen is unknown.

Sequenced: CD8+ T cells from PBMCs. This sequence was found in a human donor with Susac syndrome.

CDR3 DNA sequence: TGTGCCAGCAGCCAACGGGACAGCTCCTACGAGCAGTACTTC. It is translated as CASSQRDSSYEQYF. The V call is TRBV7-9, the J call TRBJ2-7, with 7 bases fitting TRBD1. Germline V gene sequence: CDR1 SEHNR, CDR2 FQNEAQ (reference sequence). This CDR3 comprises 14 residues. Trimming cost V 5 bases and J 0 bases; bases outside gene matches: 4.